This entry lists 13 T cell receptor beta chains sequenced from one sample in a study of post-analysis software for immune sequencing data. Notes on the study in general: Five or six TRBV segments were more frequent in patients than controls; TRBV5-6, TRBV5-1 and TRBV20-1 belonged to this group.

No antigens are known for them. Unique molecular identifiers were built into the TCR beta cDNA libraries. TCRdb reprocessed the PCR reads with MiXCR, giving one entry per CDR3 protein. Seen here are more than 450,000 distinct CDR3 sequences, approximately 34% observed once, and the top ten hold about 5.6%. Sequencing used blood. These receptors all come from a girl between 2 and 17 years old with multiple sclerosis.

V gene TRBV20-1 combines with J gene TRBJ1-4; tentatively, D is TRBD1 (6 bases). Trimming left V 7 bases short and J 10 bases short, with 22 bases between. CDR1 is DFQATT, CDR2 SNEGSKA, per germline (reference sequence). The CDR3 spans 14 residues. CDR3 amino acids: CSVSPGDTVGKLFF. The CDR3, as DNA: TGCAGTGTGAGCCCAGGGGACACCGTAGGAAAACTGTTTTTT.

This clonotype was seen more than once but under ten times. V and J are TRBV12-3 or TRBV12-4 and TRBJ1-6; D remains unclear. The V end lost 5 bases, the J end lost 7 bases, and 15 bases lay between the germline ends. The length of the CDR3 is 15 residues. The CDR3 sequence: CASSQLTRPNSPLHF. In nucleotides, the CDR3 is TGTGCCAGCAGTCAATTGACAAGACCAAATTCACCCCTCCACTTT.

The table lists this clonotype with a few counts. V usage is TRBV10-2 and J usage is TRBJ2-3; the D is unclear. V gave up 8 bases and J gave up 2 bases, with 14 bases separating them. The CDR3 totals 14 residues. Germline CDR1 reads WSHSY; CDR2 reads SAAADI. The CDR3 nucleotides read TGCGCCAGCGGCCACTTAATACACACAGATACGCAGTATTTT. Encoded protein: CASGHLIHTDTQYF.

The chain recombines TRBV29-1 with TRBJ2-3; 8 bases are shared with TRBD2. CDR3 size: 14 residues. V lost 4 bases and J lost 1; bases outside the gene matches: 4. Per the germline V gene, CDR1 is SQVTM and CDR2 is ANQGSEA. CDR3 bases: TGCAGCGTTGGGGGGGGACTAGGCACAGATACGCAGTATTTT. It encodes CSVGGGLGTDTQYF.

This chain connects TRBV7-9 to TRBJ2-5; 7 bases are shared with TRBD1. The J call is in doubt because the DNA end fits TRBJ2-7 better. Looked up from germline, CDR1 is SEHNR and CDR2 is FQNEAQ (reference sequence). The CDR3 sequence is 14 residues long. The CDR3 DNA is TGTGCCAGCAGCTTAGACAGGGGCTCGCGCGAGCAGTACTTC. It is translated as CASSLDRGSREQYF.

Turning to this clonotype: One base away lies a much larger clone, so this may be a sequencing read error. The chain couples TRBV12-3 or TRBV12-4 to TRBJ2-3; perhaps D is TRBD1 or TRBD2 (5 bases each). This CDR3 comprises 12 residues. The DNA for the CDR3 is TGTGCCAGCAGTTTGTTGGGGGATATGCAGTATTTT. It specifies CASSLLGDMQYF.

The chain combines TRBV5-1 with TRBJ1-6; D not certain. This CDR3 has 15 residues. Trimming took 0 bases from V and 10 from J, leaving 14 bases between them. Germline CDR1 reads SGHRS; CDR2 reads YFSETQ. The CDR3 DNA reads TGCGCCAGCAGCTTGGAGGTGGGATTAGTCTCACCCCTCCACTTT. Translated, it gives CASSLEVGLVSPLHF. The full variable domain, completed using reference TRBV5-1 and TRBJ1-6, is KAGVTQTPRYLIKTRGQQVTLSCSPISGHRSVSWYQQTPGQGLQFLFEYFSETQRNKGNFPGRFSGRQFSNSRSEMNVSTLELGDSALYLCASSLEVGLVSPLHFGNGTRLTVT.

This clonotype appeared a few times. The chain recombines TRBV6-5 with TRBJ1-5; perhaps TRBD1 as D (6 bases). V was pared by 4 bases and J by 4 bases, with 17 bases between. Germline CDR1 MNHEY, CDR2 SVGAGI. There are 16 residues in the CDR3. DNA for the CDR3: TGTGCCAGCAGTTCCCTGTATGGGACAAGTAATCAGCCCCAGCATTTT. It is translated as CASSSLYGTSNQPQHF.

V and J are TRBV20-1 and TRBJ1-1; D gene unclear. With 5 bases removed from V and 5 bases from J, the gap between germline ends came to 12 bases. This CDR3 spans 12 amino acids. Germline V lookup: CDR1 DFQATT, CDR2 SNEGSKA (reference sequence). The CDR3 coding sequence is TGCAGTGCTGAGTCCCTACGGACTGAAGCTTTCTTT. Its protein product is CSAESLRTEAFF.

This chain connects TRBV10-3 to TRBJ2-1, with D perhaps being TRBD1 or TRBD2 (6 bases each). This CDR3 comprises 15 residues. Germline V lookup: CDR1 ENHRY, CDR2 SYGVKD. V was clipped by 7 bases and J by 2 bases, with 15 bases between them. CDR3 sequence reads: CAITRQEGPYNEQFF. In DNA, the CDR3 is TGTGCCATCACAAGACAGGAGGGGCCCTACAATGAGCAGTTCTTC.

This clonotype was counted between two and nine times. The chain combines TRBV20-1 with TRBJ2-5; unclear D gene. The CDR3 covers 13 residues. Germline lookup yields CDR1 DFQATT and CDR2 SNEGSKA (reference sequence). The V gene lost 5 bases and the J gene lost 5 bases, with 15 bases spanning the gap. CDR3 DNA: TGCAGTGCTGAGAAGGTCCTAGGTGAGACCCAGTACTTC. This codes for CSAEKVLGETQYF.

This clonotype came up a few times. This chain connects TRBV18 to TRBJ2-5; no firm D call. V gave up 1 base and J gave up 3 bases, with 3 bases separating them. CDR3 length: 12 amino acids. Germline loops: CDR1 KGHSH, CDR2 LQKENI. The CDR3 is CASSPLEETQYF. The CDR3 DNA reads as TGTGCCAGCTCACCACTTGAAGAGACCCAGTACTTC.

The CDR3 sequence is CASSEAPLNEQFF. The CDR3 nucleotides are TGTGCCAGCAGTGAGGCCCCCCTAAATGAGCAGTTCTTC. The chain combines TRBV2 with TRBJ2-1; unclear D gene. Trimming left V 3 bases short and J 7 bases short, with 10 bases between. The CDR3 runs 13 residues. CDR1 SNHLY and CDR2 FYNNEI come from the germline V gene.